The 29 T cell receptor beta chains below all came from one sample that was sequenced in a study of Ad26.COV2.S vaccination and SARS-CoV-2 variants (dated by TCRdb to the early 2020s). Library preparation used the immunoSEQ multiplex PCR assay. Imported from immuneACCESS, the table was reduced by TCRdb to in-frame sequences with V and J called. These copies leave out some clones; in studies compared against another copy, an unresolved V gene accounts for under half, and the cause of the remainder is not known. Counted in this sample were about 420,000 clones; around nine tenths of them appeared once. The ten biggest clones cover about 3.6% of the sample. This specimen's treatment or condition label, per the study, means: roughly 20 received Ad26.COV2.S at low or high dose, single or two shots; about five received placebo; per-sample allocation not given. For vaccine and placebo recipients, the sequenced repertoires came from samples collected on day 63 after the first injection.

The source material was peripheral blood, sampled in a trial of Ad26.COV2.S vaccine versus placebo. All receptors come from a person between 18 and 65 years old who received the Ad26.COV2.S COVID-19 vaccine or a placebo.

The rearrangement links TRBV27 to TRBJ2-4; TRBD2 matches at 13 bases. The CDR3 totals 13 residues. Germline CDR1 is MNHEY and CDR2 is SMNVEV (reference sequence). Trimming removed 8 bases from V and 6 bases from J; junction bases left unmatched: 1. This CDR3 is CASRTSGGNIQYF. DNA of the CDR3: TGTGCCAGCCGGACTAGCGGGGGAAACATTCAGTACTTC.

The V gene is TRBV5-1, the J gene TRBJ1-4, with TRBD1 as a possible D gene (6 bases). Trimming stripped 4 bases from V and 1 base from J, with 11 bases between. CDR1 and CDR2 (germline): SGHRS, YFSETQ. The CDR3 totals 15 residues. CDR3 residues: CASSGDRRTNEKLFF. CDR3 nucleotides: TGCGCCAGCAGCGGAGACAGGAGAACTAATGAAAAACTGTTTTTT.

The chain joins TRBV4-3 to TRBJ2-2, with D possibly TRBD1 on 5 matching bases. The ends were cut back, 0 bases at V and 3 bases at J, with 14 bases in the middle. Per germline, CDR1 LGHNA and CDR2 YSLEER. CDR3 length equals 17 residues. This chain's CDR3 is CASSQDRVGVYTGELFF. The CDR3 DNA reads as TGCGCCAGCAGCCAAGATCGGGTAGGGGTATACACCGGGGAGCTGTTTTTT.

This clone was observed a single time. This rearrangement joins TRBV19 to TRBJ2-5; D unresolved. There are 13 residues in the CDR3. Germline CDR1 LNHDA, CDR2 SQIVND (reference sequence). Trimming stripped 3 bases from V and 2 bases from J, with 7 bases between. The CDR3 DNA reads TGTGCCAGTAGTATGGGCCCTCAAGAGACCCAGTACTTC. Translating it yields CASSMGPQETQYF.

This chain joins TRBV15 and TRBJ2-1, with TRBD2 identical over 11 bases. CDR1 is LNHNV and CDR2 is YYDKDF in the germline V gene (reference sequence). There are 15 residues in the CDR3. Trimming cost V 1 base and J 6 bases; bases outside gene matches: 2. The CDR3 DNA sequence: TGTGCCACCAGCAGAGTACTAGCGGGGGTCAATGAGCAGTTCTTC. As protein: CATSRVLAGVNEQFF. Full variable domain (remainder filled in from reference TRBV15 and TRBJ2-1): DAMVIQNPRYQVTQFGKPVTLSCSQTLNHNVMYWYQQKSSQAPKLLFHYYDKDFNNEADTPDNFQSRRPNTSFCFLDIRSPGLGDTAMYLCATSRVLAGVNEQFFGPGTRLTVL.

This sequence joins TRBV5-1 and TRBJ2-5, with D hard to call. Germline CDR1 is SGHRS and CDR2 is YFSETQ. This CDR3 contains 13 residues. The V and J ends lost 0 bases and 4 bases respectively, with 7 bases between them. This CDR3 is CASSLAPLETQYF. CDR3 DNA sequence: TGCGCCAGCAGCTTGGCGCCGCTAGAGACCCAGTACTTC.

J is TRBJ2-7 and V is TRBV27; 8 nucleotides align to TRBD2. CDR3 length: 15 residues. J gave up 2 bases and V 5 bases, and 8 bases lay outside the gene matches. Germline values: CDR1 MNHEY, CDR2 SMNVEV (reference sequence). Here the CDR3 DNA reads TGTGCCAGCAGTCGGGGGGGGCGGGGGACCTACGAGCAGTACTTC. Protein: CASSRGGRGTYEQYF.

The chain employs TRBV28 and TRBJ1-4; 8 nucleotides match TRBD1. The CDR3 consists of 14 residues. With 6 bases clipped from V and 6 bases from J, the junction kept 6 bases outside the gene matches. CDR1 MDHEN and CDR2 SYDVKM come from the germline V gene. CDR3: CASRDGQGHEKLFF. As DNA, the CDR3 is TGTGCCAGCAGAGACGGACAGGGCCATGAAAAACTGTTTTTT.

The chain couples TRBV6-2 or TRBV6-3 to TRBJ2-5; D is ambiguous. The CDR3 spans 17 residues. V shed 6 bases and J shed 3 bases, with 23 bases lying between them. Germline lookup yields CDR1 MNHEY and CDR2 SVGEGT. The CDR3 region is CASSLDPTQAKEETQYF. The CDR3 DNA reads TGTGCCAGCAGCCTGGACCCAACTCAGGCCAAAGAAGAGACCCAGTACTTC.

The rearrangement links TRBV18 to TRBJ1-6, with TRBD1 matching 7 bases. Trimming cost V 2 bases and J 9 bases; bases outside gene matches: 4. The CDR3 runs to 14 residues. Germline V gene sequence: CDR1 KGHSH, CDR2 LQKENI. The CDR3 protein is CASSPSGGGSPLHF. The CDR3 DNA follows: TGTGCCAGCTCACCATCAGGGGGAGGTTCACCCCTCCACTTT. Full variable domain (remainder filled in from reference TRBV18 and TRBJ1-6): NAGVMQNPRHLVRRRGQEARLRCSPMKGHSHVYWYRQLPEEGLKFMVYLQKENIIDESGMPKERFSAEFPKEGPSILRIQQVVRGDSAAYFCASSPSGGGSPLHFGNGTRLTVT.

The V call is TRBV2, the J call TRBJ2-2; no clear D gene. The CDR3 loop spans 14 amino acids. V lost 5 bases and J lost 1, with 8 bases in between. The germline gives CDR1 SNHLY, CDR2 FYNNEI. CDR3 DNA: TGTGCCAGCAGTTCAGGTTGGAACACCGGGGAGCTGTTTTTT. Residues: CASSSGWNTGELFF.

The V gene is TRBV28, the J gene TRBJ2-7, with TRBD2 as a possible D gene (5 bases). The CDR3 length is 15 residues. The germline V and J ends were trimmed by 2 bases and 2 bases, with 13 bases remaining between them. The germline V gene has CDR1 MDHEN and CDR2 SYDVKM. The chain's CDR3 is CASSLSLSSPYEQYF. The DNA of the CDR3 is TGTGCCAGCAGTTTAAGTCTCTCTAGCCCCTACGAGCAGTACTTC.

The chain has TRBV7-9 and TRBJ2-7, with D possibly being TRBD1 (5 bases). The CDR3 has 12 residues. Germline-derived CDR1 and CDR2 are SEHNR and FQNEAQ (reference sequence). The V gene lost 5 bases and the J gene lost 4 bases, with 9 bases spanning the gap. The CDR3 nucleotides read TGTGCCAGCAGCCCAGGGTTTTACGAGCAGTACTTC. Amino acids: CASSPGFYEQYF.

J is TRBJ2-7 and V is TRBV3-1 (or the pseudogene TRBV3-2); the match to TRBD1 covers 9 bases. The CDR3 length is 14 residues. The V gene end was trimmed by 4 bases and the J gene end by 9 bases; junction bases not matched to a gene: 10. Germline lookup yields CDR1 LGHDT and CDR2 YNNKEL (reference sequence). CDR3 in amino acids: CASSPGQGREWQYF. The DNA for the CDR3 is TGTGCCAGCAGCCCGGGACAGGGCCGCGAGTGGCAGTACTTC.

The chain uses TRBV4-1 and TRBJ2-5, with D unclear. The CDR3 covers 13 residues. Germline CDR1 and CDR2: MGHRA and YSYEKL. V was clipped by 0 bases and J by 7 bases, with 9 bases between them. This CDR3 is CASSQDGWGTQYF. DNA for the CDR3: TGCGCCAGCAGCCAAGATGGCTGGGGGACCCAGTACTTC.

J is TRBJ2-5 and V is TRBV9; 8 bases map to TRBD2. CDR1 and CDR2 (germline): SGDLS, YYNGEE. The CDR3 runs to 16 residues. V lost 3 bases to trimming and J lost 5 bases; unmatched junction nucleotides: 12. The CDR3: CASSARAGVSWETQYF. The CDR3 DNA sequence: TGTGCCAGCAGCGCCCGAGCGGGGGTTTCATGGGAGACCCAGTACTTC. Full variable domain (missing parts from reference TRBV9 and TRBJ2-5): DSGVTQTPKHLITATGQRVTLRCSPRSGDLSVYWYQQSLDQGLQFLIQYYNGEERAKGNILERFSAQQFPDLHSELNLSSLELGDSALYFCASSARAGVSWETQYFGPGTRLLVL.

The chain is built from TRBV6-2 or TRBV6-3 and TRBJ2-5; tentative D call: TRBD2 (6 bases). This CDR3 is 13 amino acids long. CDR1 MNHEY and CDR2 SVGEGT come from the germline V gene. V lost 4 bases, J lost 4 bases, and 10 bases lay in between. The CDR3 is CASSFTSRETQYF. The CDR3 DNA follows: TGTGCCAGCAGTTTTACTAGCCGAGAGACCCAGTACTTC.

The rearrangement joins TRBV11-2 to TRBJ2-1; no firm D call. CDR3 length equals 16 residues. The V gene's germline CDR1 is SGHAT and CDR2 FQNNGV. The V gene lost 5 bases and the J gene lost 4 bases, with 18 bases spanning the gap. For the CDR3, the DNA is TGTGCCAGCAGCCCTGGGCCAGACCACCGGTACAATGAGCAGTTCTTC. Protein product: CASSPGPDHRYNEQFF.

The chain is built from TRBV6-2 or TRBV6-3 and TRBJ1-1; no clear D gene. The CDR3 is 13 amino acids. Germline assignment: CDR1 MNHEY and CDR2 SVGEGT. V lost 6 bases, J lost 11 bases, and 19 bases lay in between. The CDR3 region has the DNA TGTGCCAGCAGCCCCACCGGATCAGTCGTTGCTTTCTTT. Its translation: CASSPTGSVVAFF.

The chain employs TRBV27 and TRBJ2-7, with no clear D. V was pared by 3 bases and J by 4 bases, with 19 bases between. The CDR3 length is 16 residues. Germline V CDR1 and CDR2: MNHEY, SMNVEV (reference sequence). The CDR3 region has the DNA TGTGCCAGCAGTTTCCTGGCCCAAGGTAGCACTTACGAGCAGTACTTC. Its protein product is CASSFLAQGSTYEQYF.

In this sample, this clone turned up a few times. The V and J genes are TRBV5-1 and TRBJ1-6; the D is unclear. The CDR3 loop spans 12 amino acids. Germline V gene lookup returns CDR1 SGHRS and CDR2 YFSETQ. V was trimmed by 0 bases and J by 14 bases, leaving 9 bases between them. The CDR3 DNA is TGCGCCAGCAGCTTGGATGACCGGGCCCTCCACTTT. It encodes CASSLDDRALHF.

The chain joins TRBV9 to TRBJ1-6; 9 positions agree with TRBD1. This CDR3 spans 15 amino acids. In germline, CDR1 is SGDLS, CDR2 YYNGEE. Trimming cost V 0 bases and J 9 bases; bases outside gene matches: 4. CDR3 coding DNA: TGTGCCAGCAGCGTAGGGGACAGGGTGGGTTCACCCCTCCACTTT. Its translation: CASSVGDRVGSPLHF. Using reference TRBV9 and TRBJ1-6 for the parts outside the CDR3, the full variable domain is DSGVTQTPKHLITATGQRVTLRCSPRSGDLSVYWYQQSLDQGLQFLIQYYNGEERAKGNILERFSAQQFPDLHSELNLSSLELGDSALYFCASSVGDRVGSPLHFGNGTRLTVT.

The table lists this clone with a few counts. V gene TRBV4-2 combines with J gene TRBJ1-5; D unresolved. This CDR3 region has 15 residues. Trimming left V 0 bases short and J 2 bases short, with 8 bases between. Germline-derived CDR1 and CDR2 are LGHNA and YNFKEQ. The CDR3 loop reads CASSQDGVRNQPQHF. The CDR3, as DNA: TGTGCCAGCAGCCAAGATGGTGTACGCAATCAGCCCCAGCATTTT.

V and J are TRBV30 and TRBJ2-6, with TRBD1 matching over 7 bases. CDR3 length: 14 amino acids. The junction had 4 bases not matched to a gene; V was cut back by 8 bases and J by 0 bases. Germline V gene lookup returns CDR1 GTSNPN and CDR2 SVGIG (reference sequence). CDR3 bases: TGTGCCCACTCAGGGGGCTCTGGGGCCAACGTCCTGACTTTC. As protein: CAHSGGSGANVLTF.

The chain carries TRBV9 and TRBJ2-3; 7 nucleotides match TRBD2. J gave up 0 bases and V 0 bases, and 4 bases lay outside the gene matches. This CDR3 region has 16 residues. Germline-derived CDR1 and CDR2 are SGDLS and YYNGEE. This CDR3 reads CASSVGAGTSTDTQYF. As DNA, the CDR3 is TGTGCCAGCAGCGTAGGAGCGGGGACTAGCACAGATACGCAGTATTTT. Filled out from reference TRBV9 and TRBJ2-3, the complete variable domain reads DSGVTQTPKHLITATGQRVTLRCSPRSGDLSVYWYQQSLDQGLQFLIQYYNGEERAKGNILERFSAQQFPDLHSELNLSSLELGDSALYFCASSVGAGTSTDTQYFGPGTRLTVL.

This clone was found once. The rearrangement uses TRBV5-4 and TRBJ1-6; D is unclear. CDR3 length: 13 amino acids. Germline V gives CDR1 SGHNT, CDR2 YYREEE (reference sequence). V was shortened by 4 bases and J by 10 bases, with 12 bases between the two germline ends. As DNA, the CDR3 is TGTGCCAGCAGCGAGGCGATCAAATCACCCCTCCACTTT. Its translation: CASSEAIKSPLHF.

This chain connects TRBV7-2 to TRBJ2-7, with TRBD2 matching over 7 bases. The V gene end was trimmed by 5 bases and the J gene end by 2 bases; junction bases not matched to a gene: 6. CDR1 is SGHTA, CDR2 FQGNSA, per germline. The CDR3 runs 14 residues. DNA of the CDR3: TGTGCCAGCAGCCCCCTGGGAGGGACCTACGAGCAGTACTTC. This gives the protein CASSPLGGTYEQYF.

This clone has only a few counts. The chain is built from TRBV7-2 and TRBJ1-1, with D perhaps TRBD1 (5 bases). Trimming removed 3 bases at V and 3 bases at J, with 14 bases between. The CDR3 sequence is 15 residues long. The germline V gene has CDR1 SGHTA and CDR2 FQGNSA. CDR3 sequence (DNA): TGTGCCAGCAGCTTTCTCAGGGTCGGTGACACTGAAGCTTTCTTT. Amino acids: CASSFLRVGDTEAFF. Based on the CDR3 plus reference TRBV7-2 and TRBJ1-1, the full variable domain is GAGVSQSPSNKVTEKGKDVELRCDPISGHTALYWYRQSLGQGLEFLIYFQGNSAPDKSGLPSDRFSAERTGGSVSTLTIQRTQQEDSAVYLCASSFLRVGDTEAFFGQGTRLTVV.

The V and J genes are TRBV5-5 and TRBJ2-1; the match to TRBD1 covers 9 bases. The germline CDR1 and CDR2 sequences are SGHKS and YYEKEE (reference sequence). The CDR3 spans 15 residues. The V gene end was trimmed by 4 bases and the J gene end by 4 bases; junction bases not matched to a gene: 6. This CDR3 is CASSRGGQGYNEQFF. The CDR3 region has the DNA TGTGCCAGCAGCCGCGGGGGACAGGGATACAATGAGCAGTTCTTC.